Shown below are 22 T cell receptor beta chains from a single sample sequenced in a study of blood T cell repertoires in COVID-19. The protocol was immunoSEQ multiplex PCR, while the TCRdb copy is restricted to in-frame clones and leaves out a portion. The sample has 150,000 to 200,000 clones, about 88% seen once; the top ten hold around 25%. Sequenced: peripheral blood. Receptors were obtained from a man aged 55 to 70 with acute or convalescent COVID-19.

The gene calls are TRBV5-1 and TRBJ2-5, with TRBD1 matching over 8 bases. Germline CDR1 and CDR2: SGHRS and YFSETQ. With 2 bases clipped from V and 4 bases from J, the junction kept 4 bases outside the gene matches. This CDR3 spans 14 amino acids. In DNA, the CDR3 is TGCGCCAGCAGCTTAGGACAGGGTAGAGAGACCCAGTACTTC. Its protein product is CASSLGQGRETQYF.

The CDR3 protein is CASSLRDSEKLFF. The CDR3 DNA reads as TGTGCCAGCAGCCTACGGGACTCCGAAAAACTGTTTTTT. V usage is TRBV27 and J usage is TRBJ1-4; D may be TRBD1 (5 bases). Germline V CDR1 and CDR2: MNHEY, SMNVEV (reference sequence). With 6 bases removed from V and 8 bases from J, the gap between germline ends came to 13 bases. CDR3 size: 13 residues.

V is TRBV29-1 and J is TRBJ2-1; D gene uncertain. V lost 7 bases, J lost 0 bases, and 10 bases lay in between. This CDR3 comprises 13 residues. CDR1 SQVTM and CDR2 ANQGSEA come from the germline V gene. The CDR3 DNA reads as TGCAGCGATCTCTCGAGCTCCTACAATGAGCAGTTCTTC. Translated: CSDLSSSYNEQFF.

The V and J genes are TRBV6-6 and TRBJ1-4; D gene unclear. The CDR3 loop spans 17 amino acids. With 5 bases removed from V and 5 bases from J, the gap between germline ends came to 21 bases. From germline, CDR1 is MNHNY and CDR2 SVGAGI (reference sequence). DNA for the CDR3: TGTGCCAGCAGTCGAATTCCGGACGGGAGACGGAATGAAAAACTGTTTTTT. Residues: CASSRIPDGRRNEKLFF.

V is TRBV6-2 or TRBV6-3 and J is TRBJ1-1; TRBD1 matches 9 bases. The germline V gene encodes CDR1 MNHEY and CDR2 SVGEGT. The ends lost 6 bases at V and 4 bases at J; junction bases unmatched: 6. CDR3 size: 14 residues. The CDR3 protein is CASSRQGGSTEAFF. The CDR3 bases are TGTGCCAGCAGCAGACAGGGGGGGAGCACTGAAGCTTTCTTT.

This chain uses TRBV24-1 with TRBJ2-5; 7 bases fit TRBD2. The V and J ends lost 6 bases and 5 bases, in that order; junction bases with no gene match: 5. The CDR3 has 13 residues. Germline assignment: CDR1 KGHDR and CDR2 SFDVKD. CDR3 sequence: CATSPWGGETQYF. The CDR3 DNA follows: TGTGCCACCAGTCCCTGGGGGGGGGAGACCCAGTACTTC.

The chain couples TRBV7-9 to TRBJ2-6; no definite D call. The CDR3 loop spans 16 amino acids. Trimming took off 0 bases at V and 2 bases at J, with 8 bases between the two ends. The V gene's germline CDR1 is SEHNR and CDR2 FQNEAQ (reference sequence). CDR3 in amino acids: CASSLAVQAGANVLTF. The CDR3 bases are TGTGCCAGCAGCTTAGCAGTCCAGGCTGGGGCCAACGTCCTGACTTTC.

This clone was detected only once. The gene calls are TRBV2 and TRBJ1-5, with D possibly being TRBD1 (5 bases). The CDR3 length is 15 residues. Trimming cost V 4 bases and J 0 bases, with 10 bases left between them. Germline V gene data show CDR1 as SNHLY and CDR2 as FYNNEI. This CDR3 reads CASSVKGLSNQPQHF. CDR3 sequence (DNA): TGTGCCAGCAGTGTCAAGGGACTTAGCAATCAGCCCCAGCATTTT.

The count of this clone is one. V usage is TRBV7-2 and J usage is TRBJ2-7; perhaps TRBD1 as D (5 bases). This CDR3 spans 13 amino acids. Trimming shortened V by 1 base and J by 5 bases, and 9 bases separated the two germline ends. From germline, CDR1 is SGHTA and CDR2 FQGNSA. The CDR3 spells CASSLDRQDEQYF. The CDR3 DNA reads TGTGCCAGCAGCTTAGACAGGCAAGACGAGCAGTACTTC. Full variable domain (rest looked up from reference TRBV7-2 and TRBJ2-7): GAGVSQSPSNKVTEKGKDVELRCDPISGHTALYWYRQSLGQGLEFLIYFQGNSAPDKSGLPSDRFSAERTGGSVSTLTIQRTQQEDSAVYLCASSLDRQDEQYFGPGTRLTVT.

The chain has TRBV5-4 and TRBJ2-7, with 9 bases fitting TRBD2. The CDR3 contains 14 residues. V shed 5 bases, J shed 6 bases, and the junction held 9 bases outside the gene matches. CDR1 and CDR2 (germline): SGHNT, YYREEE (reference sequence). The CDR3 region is CASSPEGGRGEQYF. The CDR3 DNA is TGTGCCAGCAGTCCCGAGGGCGGGAGGGGCGAGCAGTACTTC.

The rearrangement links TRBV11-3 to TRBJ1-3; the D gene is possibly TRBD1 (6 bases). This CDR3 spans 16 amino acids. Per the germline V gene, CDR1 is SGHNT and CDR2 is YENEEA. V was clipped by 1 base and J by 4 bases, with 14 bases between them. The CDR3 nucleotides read TGTGCCAGCAGCTTAGCCCAAGACAGGATCGGAAACACCATATATTTT. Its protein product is CASSLAQDRIGNTIYF.

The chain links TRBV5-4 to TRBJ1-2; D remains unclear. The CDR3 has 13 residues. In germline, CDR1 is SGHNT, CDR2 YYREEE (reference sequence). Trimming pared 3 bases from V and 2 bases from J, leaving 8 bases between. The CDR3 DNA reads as TGTGCCAGCAGCTCCTACAGCAACTATGGCTACACCTTC. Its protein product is CASSSYSNYGYTF.

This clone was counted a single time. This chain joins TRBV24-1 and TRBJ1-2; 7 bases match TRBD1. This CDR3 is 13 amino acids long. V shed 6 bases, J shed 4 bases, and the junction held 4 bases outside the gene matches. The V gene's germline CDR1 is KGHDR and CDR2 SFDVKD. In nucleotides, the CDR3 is TGTGCCACCAGTCAGGGGGGCCGCTATGGCTACACCTTC. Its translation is CATSQGGRYGYTF.

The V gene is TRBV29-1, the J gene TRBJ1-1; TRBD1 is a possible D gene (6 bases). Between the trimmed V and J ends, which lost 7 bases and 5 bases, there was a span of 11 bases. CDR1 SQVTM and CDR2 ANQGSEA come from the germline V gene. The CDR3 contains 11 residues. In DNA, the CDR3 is TGCAGCGCCCTGGGGGCTACTGAAGCTTTCTTT. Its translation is CSALGATEAFF.

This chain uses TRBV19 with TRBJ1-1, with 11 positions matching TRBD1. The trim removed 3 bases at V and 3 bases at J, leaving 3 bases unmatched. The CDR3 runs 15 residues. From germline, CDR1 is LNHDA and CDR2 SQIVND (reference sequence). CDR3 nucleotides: TGTGCCAGTAGTATCGGACAGGGGGCTTACACTGAAGCTTTCTTT. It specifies CASSIGQGAYTEAFF.

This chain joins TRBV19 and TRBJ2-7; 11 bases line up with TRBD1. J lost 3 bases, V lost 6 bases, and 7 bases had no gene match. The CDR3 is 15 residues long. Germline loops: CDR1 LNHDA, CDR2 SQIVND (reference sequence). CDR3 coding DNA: TGTGCCAGTAGCCGCCGGACAGGGGGCTTCTACGAGCAGTACTTC. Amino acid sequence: CASSRRTGGFYEQYF.

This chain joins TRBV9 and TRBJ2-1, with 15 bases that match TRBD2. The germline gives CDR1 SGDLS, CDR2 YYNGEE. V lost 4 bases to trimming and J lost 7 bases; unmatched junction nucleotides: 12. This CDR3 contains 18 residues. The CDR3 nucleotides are TGTGCCAGCAGCCCCGGACTAGCGGGGGGGCTGTTGGAAAATGAGCAGTTCTTC. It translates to CASSPGLAGGLLENEQFF.

This CDR3 reads CASSTGTGVDTEAFF. CDR3 nucleotide sequence: TGTGCCAGCAGCACCGGGACAGGGGTCGACACTGAAGCTTTCTTT. The V call is TRBV5-8, the J call TRBJ1-1, with 10 bases aligning to TRBD1. Losses at the gene ends were 4 bases for V and 3 bases for J; bases not matched to a gene: 6. This CDR3 region has 15 residues. CDR1 and CDR2 from the germline V gene are SGHTS and YDEGEE. Full variable domain (remainder filled in from reference TRBV5-8 and TRBJ1-1): EAGVTQSPTHLIKTRGQQATLRCSPISGHTSVYWYQQALGLGLQFLLWYDEGEERNRGNFPPRFSGRQFPNYSSELNVNALELEDSALYLCASSTGTGVDTEAFFGQGTRLTVV.

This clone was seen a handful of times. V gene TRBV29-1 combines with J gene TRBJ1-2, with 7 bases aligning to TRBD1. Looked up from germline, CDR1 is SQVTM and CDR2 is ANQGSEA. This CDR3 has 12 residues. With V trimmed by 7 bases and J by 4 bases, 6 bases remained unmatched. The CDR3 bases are TGCAGCGGGAAGGACAGGAGCTATGGCTACACCTTC. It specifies CSGKDRSYGYTF.

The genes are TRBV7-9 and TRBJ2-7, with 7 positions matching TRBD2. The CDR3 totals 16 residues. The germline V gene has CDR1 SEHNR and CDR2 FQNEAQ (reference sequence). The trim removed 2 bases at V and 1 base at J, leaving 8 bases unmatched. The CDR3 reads CASSLQAGDRSYEQYF. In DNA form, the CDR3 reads TGTGCCAGCAGCTTACAGGCGGGAGACAGATCCTACGAGCAGTACTTC.

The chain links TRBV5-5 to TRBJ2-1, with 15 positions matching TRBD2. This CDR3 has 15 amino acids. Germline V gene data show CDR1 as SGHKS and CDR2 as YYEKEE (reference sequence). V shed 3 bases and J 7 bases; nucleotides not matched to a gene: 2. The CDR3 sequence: CASSSGLAGGNEQFF. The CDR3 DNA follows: TGTGCCAGCAGCTCCGGACTAGCGGGAGGGAATGAGCAGTTCTTC.

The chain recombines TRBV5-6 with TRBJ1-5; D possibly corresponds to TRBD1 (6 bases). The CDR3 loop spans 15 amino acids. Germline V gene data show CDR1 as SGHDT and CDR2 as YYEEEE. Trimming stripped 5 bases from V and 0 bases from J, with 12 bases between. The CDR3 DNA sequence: TGTGCCAGCAGTGACAGGCGCTATAGCAATCAGCCCCAGCATTTT. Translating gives CASSDRRYSNQPQHF. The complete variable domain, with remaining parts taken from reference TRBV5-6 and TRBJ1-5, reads DAGVTQSPTHLIKTRGQQVTLRCSPKSGHDTVSWYQQALGQGPQFIFQYYEEEERQRGNFPDRFSGHQFPNYSSELNVNALLLGDSALYLCASSDRRYSNQPQHFGDGTRLSIL.